A selection of T cell receptor beta chains follows, all from one sample in a study of cytomegalovirus exposure and HLA in healthy donors. Some clones are missing from TCRdb's copy, which holds only in-frame ones; the method was immunoSEQ multiplex PCR. The sample lists 90,000 to 150,000 clones, 65% to 80% occurring once. Sequenced sample: PBMCs. These receptors originate from a middle-aged woman in good health and CMV-seropositive. CDR3s include the opening cysteine and the closing phenylalanine or tryptophan. The D gene is left open where the match is weak.

>TRBV6-6|.|TRBJ1-5
CASSYGSLNQPQHF
TGTGCCAGCAGTTACGGCAGTCTTAATCAGCCCCAGCATTTT
>TRBV5-6|TRBD1|TRBJ2-5
CASSFGQEVETQYF
TGTGCCAGCAGCTTCGGACAGGAGGTAGAGACCCAGTACTTC
>TRBV27|.|TRBJ2-7
CASSFTGGTYEQYF
TGTGCCAGCAGTTTTACCGGGGGAACCTACGAGCAGTACTTC
>TRBV9|.|TRBJ2-3
CASSVHISGRTDTQYF
TGTGCCAGCAGCGTCCATATTAGCGGACGCACAGATACGCAGTATTTT
>TRBV4-3|.|TRBJ2-1
CASSQEDGGNEQFF
TGCGCCAGCAGCCAAGAGGACGGAGGGAATGAGCAGTTCTTC
>TRBV28|TRBD1|TRBJ1-4
CASTPGQELFF
TGTGCCAGCACCCCCGGACAGGAACTGTTTTTT
>TRBV4-3|.|TRBJ1-6
CASSQDSGHWNSPLHF
TGCGCCAGCAGCCAAGATAGTGGACACTGGAATTCACCCCTCCACTTT
>TRBV2|TRBD1|TRBJ1-2
CASTSGTGPTSYTF
TGTGCCAGCACCTCCGGGACAGGGCCGACAAGCTACACCTTC
>TRBV5-4|TRBD2|TRBJ2-3
CASSFGTSPDTQYF
TGTGCCAGCAGCTTTGGGACTAGCCCAGATACGCAGTATTTT
>TRBV7-2|.|TRBJ2-5
CASSLSAQGKVSETQYF
TGTGCCAGCAGCTTATCTGCCCAGGGCAAAGTTTCAGAGACCCAGTACTTC
>TRBV19|.|TRBJ2-1
CASSRTGTHNEQFF
TGTGCCAGTAGTAGGACTGGAACTCACAATGAGCAGTTCTTC
>TRBV5-3|TRBD1|TRBJ2-4
CARARTQGQGISKNIQYF
TGTGCCAGAGCGCGGACCCAGGGACAGGGGATATCCAAAAACATTCAGTACTTC
>TRBV10-3|.|TRBJ2-1
CAISEPQAEQFF
TGTGCCATCAGTGAACCCCAAGCGGAGCAGTTCTTC
>TRBV13|TRBD1|TRBJ1-2
CASSLGPGTGDGYTF
TGTGCCAGCAGCTTGGGGCCCGGGACAGGGGATGGCTACACCTTC
>TRBV9|.|TRBJ1-1
CASSVGTFSTEAFF
TGTGCCAGCAGCGTCGGGACTTTCAGCACTGAAGCTTTCTTT